These T cell receptor beta chains were read from a single sample in a study of cytomegalovirus exposure and HLA in healthy donors. Profiling relied on immunoSEQ multiplex PCR, and the TCRdb table lists in-frame clones only, not all of them. The sample contains some 80,000 clones, around 10% of which appear only once. Sequencing used PBMCs. The receptor source for this set is a man in his fifties or sixties in good health and CMV-seropositive. The CDR3 runs from the conserved cysteine through the conserved F or W. D genes are given only for firm matches. Rows may omit the clone size; those that give it use once, few, many or a size class.

V	J	D	size	DNA	CDR3
TRBV4-2	TRBJ2-5	TRBD2	.	TGTGCCAGCAGCCAAGGGACTAGCGGTCAAGAGACCCAGTACTTC	CASSQGTSGQETQYF
TRBV15	TRBJ1-5	.	.	TGTGCCACCAGCAGAGATCGGGGGGGGCATCAGCCCCAGCATTTT	CATSRDRGGHQPQHF
TRBV7-8	TRBJ1-4	.	few	TGTGCCAGCAGCTTAGAACAGGTAGACGAAAAACTGTTTTTT	CASSLEQVDEKLFF
TRBV7-3	TRBJ2-3	TRBD2	.	TGTGCCAGCCGACTAGCGGGGCACACAGATACGCAGTATTTT	CASRLAGHTDTQYF
TRBV6-4	TRBJ2-2	TRBD1	many	TGCTCGGACAGGGCAGACACCGGGGAGCTGTTTTTT	CSDRADTGELFF
TRBV2	TRBJ2-3	TRBD1	.	TGTGCCAGCAGCTACAGACAGGGAGCCACAGATACGCAGTATTTT	CASSYRQGATDTQYF
TRBV4-1	TRBJ2-1	TRBD2	.	TGCGCCAGCCGACTCACTAGCGGGCAGGGGAATGAGCAGTTCTTC	CASRLTSGQGNEQFF
TRBV7-6	TRBJ2-2	.	.	TGTGCCAGCAGCTTAGCCACAGGGAACACCGGGGAGCTGTTTTTT	CASSLATGNTGELFF
TRBV6-5	TRBJ1-6	.	.	TGTGCCAGCAGAGGTGGGCTCAATTCACCCCTCCACTTT	CASRGGLNSPLHF
TRBV7-9	TRBJ1-5	TRBD1	.	TGTGCCAGCAGCTTCACAGGGGAGCATCAGCCCCAGCATTTT	CASSFTGEHQPQHF
TRBV5-1	TRBJ2-1	.	.	TGCGCCAGCAGCTTGGCCAGGCTAAGCTCCTACAATGAGCAGTTCTTC	CASSLARLSSYNEQFF
TRBV18	TRBJ2-7	.	few	TGTGCCAGCTCACCACCGTCTGGAGTACAAGCGTACGGGCAGTACTTC	CASSPPSGVQAYGQYF
TRBV19	TRBJ2-1	TRBD2	few	TGTGCCAGTAGTAGGACCGGGGGGGCCCCCTACAATGAGCAGTTCTTC	CASSRTGGAPYNEQFF
TRBV30	TRBJ2-2	TRBD1	.	TGTGCCGGCCCGGGGACAGCCACGTTGGGGGAGCTGTTTTTT	CAGPGTATLGELFF
TRBV25-1	TRBJ2-1	TRBD2	.	TGTGCCAGCAGTGATAAGCTAGCGGGAGAGGGATTCGAGTTCTTC	CASSDKLAGEGFEFF
TRBV28	TRBJ1-5	TRBD1	few	TGTGCCAGCAGATCGACAGGGGGTAATCAGCCCCAGCATTTT	CASRSTGGNQPQHF
TRBV30	TRBJ1-3	.	.	TGTGCCTGGACACGGGGATCAGGAAACACCATATATTTT	CAWTRGSGNTIYF
TRBV7-3	TRBJ2-1	TRBD2	.	TGTGCCAGCAGCTCCCGCGGGGGACTAGACAATGGGCAGTTCTTC	CASSSRGGLDNGQFF
TRBV9	TRBJ1-2	TRBD1	.	TGTGCCAGCAGCGTCCCCGGGCCAGGGGGCGGTGGGTCGGATGGCTACACCTTC	CASSVPGPGGGGSDGYTF
TRBV14	TRBJ2-3	.	few	TGTGCCAGCAGCCCGCGCCTCCAAGATACGCAGTATTTT	CASSPRLQDTQYF
TRBV12-5	TRBJ2-5	.	.	TGTGCTAGTGGTTCCAGGGGATCTGGTGAGACCCAGTACTTC	CASGSRGSGETQYF
TRBV27	TRBJ2-5	TRBD2	few	TGTGCCAGCAGTCCATGGACTAGCCAAGAGACCCAGTACTTC	CASSPWTSQETQYF